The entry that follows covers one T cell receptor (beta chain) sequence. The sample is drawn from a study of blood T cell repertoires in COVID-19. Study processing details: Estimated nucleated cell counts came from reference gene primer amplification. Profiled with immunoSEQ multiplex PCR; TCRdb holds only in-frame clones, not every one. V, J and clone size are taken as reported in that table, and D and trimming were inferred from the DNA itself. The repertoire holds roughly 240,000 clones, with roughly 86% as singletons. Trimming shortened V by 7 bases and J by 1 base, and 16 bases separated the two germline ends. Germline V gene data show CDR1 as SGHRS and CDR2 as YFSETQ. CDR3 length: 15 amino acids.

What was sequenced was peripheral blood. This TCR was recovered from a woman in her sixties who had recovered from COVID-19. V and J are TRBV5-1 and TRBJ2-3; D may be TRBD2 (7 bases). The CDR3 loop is CASGTGLAGTDTQYF. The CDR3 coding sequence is TGCGCCAGCGGCACAGGGCTAGCGGGCACAGATACGCAGTATTTT.